This TCR beta chain was sequenced during a study of blood T cell repertoires in COVID-19. Background on the study: The study drew acute and convalescent COVID-19 samples from the United States, Italy and Spain.

The length of the CDR3 is 13 residues. Germline V gene data show CDR1 as SGHVS and CDR2 as FQNEAQ. V lost 5 bases, J lost 4 bases, and 4 bases stayed unmatched. Authors' processing steps: Amplified reference gene primers provided the basis for estimating nucleated cell counts. TCRdb keeps only in-frame clones here, not all; method: immunoSEQ multiplex PCR. The DNA gave D and trimming, while V, J and clone size come from that table. The sample carries 160,000 or so clones, approximately 82% recorded once. The sequenced sample was peripheral blood. This clonotype was sampled from a man aged 65 to 79 who had recovered from COVID-19. The chain couples TRBV7-8 to TRBJ1-1; 7 bases line up with TRBD1. CDR3 nucleotides: TGTGCCAGCAGCCTGGGACAGAGCACTGAAGCTTTCTTT. Its protein is CASSLGQSTEAFF.